This T cell receptor beta chain was identified in a study of patients with pleural tuberculosis (dated by TCRdb to 2013 to 2016). Counted from cysteine to phenylalanine, this CDR3 has 14 amino acids. Kept here is only the CDR3 DNA, which spans 42 bases and is read in frame from base 1. The CDR1 and CDR2 encoded by the germline V gene are MDHEN and SYDVKM. V trim: 7 bases; J trim: 1 base; unmatched bases: 5. The sample was run on an Illumina Genome Analyzer IIx. The raw public reads went through TCRdb reprocessing: fastp at Q25, MiXCR clone calling, in-frame beta chains kept. Every CDR3 protein is listed once, alongside the most common genes and DNA of its rows. The sample includes 45,000 to 60,000 distinct CDR3 sequences, with around 7% observed a single time. The top ten constitute 15% to 20% of the sample. The sample holds a few counts of this clonotype. The specificity of this receptor is unknown. No base quality information exists; no much larger clone differs at one position.

The chain is assembled from TRBV28 and TRBJ2-7; 9 nucleotides in the junction match TRBD1. This clonotype was obtained from a human donor with pleural tuberculosis. In nucleotides, the sequence is TGTGCCAGCATGGAAGGGACAGGGTCCTACGAGCAGTACTTC. Protein translation: CASMEGTGSYEQYF.